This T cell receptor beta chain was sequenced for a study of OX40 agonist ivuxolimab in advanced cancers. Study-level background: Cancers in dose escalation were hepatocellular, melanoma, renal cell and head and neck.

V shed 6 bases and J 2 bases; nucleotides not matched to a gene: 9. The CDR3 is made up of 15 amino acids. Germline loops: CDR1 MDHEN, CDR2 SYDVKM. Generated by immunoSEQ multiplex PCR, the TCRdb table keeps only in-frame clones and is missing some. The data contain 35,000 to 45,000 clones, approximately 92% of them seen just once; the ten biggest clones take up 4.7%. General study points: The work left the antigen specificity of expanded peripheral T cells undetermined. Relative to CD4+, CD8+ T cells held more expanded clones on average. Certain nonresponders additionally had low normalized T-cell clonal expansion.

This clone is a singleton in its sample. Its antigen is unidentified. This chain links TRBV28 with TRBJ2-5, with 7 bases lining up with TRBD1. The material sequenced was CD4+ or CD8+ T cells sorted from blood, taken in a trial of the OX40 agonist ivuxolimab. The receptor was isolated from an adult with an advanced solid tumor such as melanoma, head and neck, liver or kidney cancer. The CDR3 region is CASSLQGTLQETQYF. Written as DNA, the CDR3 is TGTGCCAGCAGCTTACAGGGGACGTTACAAGAGACCCAGTACTTC.